Described below is a single T cell receptor beta chain sequence and its context. No antigen is known for it. The sequenced template was cDNA made from the entire isolated RNA. Method: immunoSEQ multiplex PCR; TCRdb's copy keeps in-frame clones and lacks some. The sample contains hundreds of thousands of clones, around 9% of which appear only once. This CDR3 is built from 13 residues. Germline CDR1 and CDR2: MGHDK and SYGVNS. Trimming took 3 bases from V and 4 from J, leaving 8 bases between them. The data were taken from a study of beta chain features in type 1 diabetes. The overall study: Healthy donors and patients showed comparable age, gender and cell yields. In all, roughly 98,000,000 sorted cells from all samples were analyzed. General study points: Whether TCRB rearrangement is influenced by HLA type was left unresolved in this analysis. Type 1 diabetes patients had fewer VDJ junction insertions and more deletions. There was a moderate but significant shortening of TCRB CDR3s in all four CD4+ subsets of Type 1 diabetes patients.

Sequences were obtained from central memory CD4+ T cells from blood. V is TRBV25-1 and J is TRBJ2-3; no clear D gene. The clonotype comes from a man younger than 40 with type 1 diabetes. The DNA for the CDR3 is TGTGCCAGCAGTGAGGGGAACTCAGATACGCAGTATTTT. It encodes CASSEGNSDTQYF.